This TCR beta chain was recovered during a study of blood T cell repertoires in COVID-19. V lost 6 bases and J lost 1, with 12 bases in between. The CDR3 is 14 residues long. Germline loops: CDR1 KGHSH, CDR2 LQKENI. Everyone who took part was about 18 to 90 years old, and they came from fewer than 25 US areas. Original analysis: Estimates of nucleated cell counts were drawn from the amplification of reference gene primers. Data came from immunoSEQ multiplex PCR; TCRdb stores just in-frame clones and leaves some out. D and trimming were read from the DNA, whereas the V and J calls and clone size are those reported in that table. Of about 280,000 clones listed, almost 90% are singletons.

The chain has TRBV18 and TRBJ2-5; D remains unclear. Sequences were obtained from PBMCs or T cells enriched from blood (not recorded which). This TCR was recovered from a woman aged 18-35 years with acute COVID-19. CDR3 protein: CASSMRAPQETQYF. The CDR3, as DNA: TGTGCCAGCTCCATGCGAGCCCCCCAAGAGACCCAGTACTTC.